In this sample, the clone carrying this T cell receptor (beta chain) turned up once. Its specificity is not known. The record originates from a study of T cell responses to AZD1222 COVID-19 vaccine. General study findings and limits: Among those given AZD1222, only 6 or 7 were seropositive at baseline.

Repertoires were generated with immunoSEQ multiplex PCR, while TCRdb's copy carries only in-frame clones and drops some. The sample lists approximately 120,000 clones; about 88% were seen once. The CDR3 spans 17 residues. The V and J ends lost 4 bases and 4 bases, in that order; junction bases with no gene match: 13. The germline CDR1 and CDR2 sequences are LNHDA and SQIVND (reference sequence). The chain couples TRBV19 to TRBJ2-5; 9 bases agree with TRBD1. Source: peripheral blood, taken on day 0 of AZD1222 vaccination. The source is an adult in good health. CDR3 amino acids: CASSNLFGGTGRETQYF. The CDR3, as DNA: TGTGCCAGTAGTAATCTGTTCGGGGGGACAGGGAGAGAGACCCAGTACTTC.